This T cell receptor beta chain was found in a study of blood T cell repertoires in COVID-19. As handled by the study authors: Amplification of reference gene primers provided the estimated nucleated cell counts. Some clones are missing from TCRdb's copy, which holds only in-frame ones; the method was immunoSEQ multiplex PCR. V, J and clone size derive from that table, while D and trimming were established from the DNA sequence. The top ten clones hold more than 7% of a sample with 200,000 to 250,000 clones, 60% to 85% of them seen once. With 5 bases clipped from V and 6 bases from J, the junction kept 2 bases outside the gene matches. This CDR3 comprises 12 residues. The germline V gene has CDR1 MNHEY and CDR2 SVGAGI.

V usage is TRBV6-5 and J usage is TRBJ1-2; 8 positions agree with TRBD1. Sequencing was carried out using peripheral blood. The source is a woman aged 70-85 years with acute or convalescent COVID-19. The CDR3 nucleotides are TGTGCCAGCAGTCGACAGGGGAATGGCTACACCTTC. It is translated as CASSRQGNGYTF.